A selection of T cell receptor beta chains follows, all from one sample in a study of OX40 agonist ivuxolimab in advanced cancers. The method was immunoSEQ multiplex PCR; TCRdb's version includes in-frame clones alone and lacks a portion of them. The sample contains about 110,000 clones, approximately 90% of which appear only once. The source was CD4+ or CD8+ T cells sorted from blood, collected in a trial of the OX40 agonist ivuxolimab. The receptors derive from an adult with an advanced solid tumor such as melanoma, head and neck, liver or kidney cancer. The CDR3 runs from the conserved cysteine through the conserved F or W. The order of the fields is D gene, clone size, V gene, J gene, CDR3 protein, CDR3 DNA. D genes are given only for firm matches. Not every row has a clone size; where given, it reads once, few, many or a size class.

>-|-|TRBV27|TRBJ1-6
CASSLGKFTYNSPLHF
TGTGCCAGCTCCTTGGGGAAATTCACCTATAATTCACCCCTCCACTTT
>TRBD1|-|TRBV9|TRBJ2-5
CASSPGRRQGEETQYF
TGTGCCAGCAGCCCTGGGCGCAGACAGGGGGAAGAGACCCAGTACTTC
>TRBD2|once|TRBV29-1|TRBJ2-5
CSVDGLLAGGSQETQYF
TGCAGCGTTGATGGATTACTGGCGGGAGGATCTCAAGAGACCCAGTACTTC
>TRBD2|-|TRBV30|TRBJ2-3
CAWSVAGGPDTQYF
TGTGCCTGGAGTGTGGCGGGGGGGCCGGATACGCAGTATTTT
>-|-|TRBV5-1|TRBJ2-3
CATRSGGTDTQYF
TGCGCCACCCGATCGGGGGGCACAGATACGCAGTATTTT
>-|-|TRBV11-1|TRBJ2-7
CASSSWNGDEQYF
TGTGCCAGCAGCTCGTGGAACGGTGACGAGCAGTACTTC
>TRBD1|-|TRBV30|TRBJ1-6
CAWKGTGYSPLHF
TGTGCCTGGAAAGGGACAGGCTATTCACCCCTCCACTTT
>-|-|TRBV27|TRBJ1-1
CASVQTPLNTEAFF
TGTGCCAGCGTCCAGACACCCCTGAACACTGAAGCTTTCTTT
>-|-|TRBV11-2|TRBJ2-7
CASSLEVNAVSSYEQYF
TGTGCCAGCAGCTTGGAAGTAAACGCCGTAAGCTCCTACGAGCAGTACTTC
>-|-|TRBV5-6|TRBJ2-5
CASSPWGLQETQYF
TGTGCCAGCAGCCCCTGGGGACTTCAAGAGACTCAGTACTTC
>-|-|TRBV30|TRBJ2-7
CAWSGGGLYEQYF
TGTGCCTGGAGTGGTGGCGGACTCTACGAGCAGTACTTC
>TRBD2|-|TRBV6-1|TRBJ2-1
CASSERAGEWNEQFF
TGTGCCAGCAGTGAGAGAGCGGGAGAGTGGAATGAGCAGTTCTTC
>-|few|TRBV30|TRBJ1-1
CAWSPGNTEAFF
TGTGCCTGGAGTCCGGGGAACACTGAAGCTTTCTTT
>-|-|TRBV6-5|TRBJ1-2
CASRPPGESYGYTF
TGTGCCAGCAGACCCCCAGGGGAATCCTATGGCTACACCTTC
>-|-|TRBV21-1|TRBJ1-3
CASSKRRTTGLPEMYGNTIYF
TGTGCCAGCAGCAAACGGCGTACTACAGGGTTACCGGAAATGTACGGAAACACCATATATTTT
>-|-|TRBV19|TRBJ1-3
CASSISGHYSGNTIYF
TGTGCCAGTAGTATATCGGGACATTACTCTGGAAACACCATATATTTT
>-|-|TRBV30|TRBJ2-1
CAWRKGAGRYNEQFF
TGTGCCTGGAGAAAAGGGGCGGGACGCTACAATGAGCAGTTCTTC
>TRBD2|-|TRBV29-1|TRBJ2-7
CSVKRGGAGEQYF
TGCAGCGTCAAGCGCGGGGGGGCTGGTGAGCAGTACTTC
>-|-|TRBV5-1|TRBJ2-7
CASSPGTPGMEQYF
TGCGCCAGCAGCCCCGGGACCCCAGGCATGGAGCAGTACTTC
>-|-|TRBV6-5|TRBJ1-2
CASSYGAARDGYTF
TGTGCCAGCAGTTACGGGGCCGCCAGGGATGGCTACACCTTC
>-|-|TRBV5-1|TRBJ2-5
CASIRTPRTQETQYF
TGCGCCAGCATCCGTACCCCCCGGACCCAAGAGACCCAGTACTTC
>-|-|TRBV5-8|TRBJ2-1
CASSLISGQGEQFF
TGTGCCAGCAGCTTGATATCGGGGCAAGGTGAGCAGTTCTTC
>TRBD2|-|TRBV7-2|TRBJ2-5
CASSSEGLAVQETQYF
TGTGCCAGCAGCTCAGAGGGACTAGCGGTCCAAGAGACCCAGTACTTC
>-|-|TRBV11-3|TRBJ2-7
CASSLDPGLAKRKYF
TGTGCCAGCAGCTTAGATCCGGGGCTAGCAAAGAGGAAGTACTTC
>TRBD1|-|TRBV19|TRBJ2-5
CASSVLGQGSRETQYF
TGTGCCAGTAGTGTCCTCGGACAGGGGTCAAGAGAGACCCAGTACTTC
>TRBD1|-|TRBV19|TRBJ1-2
CASDRGAGYTF
TGTGCCAGCGACAGGGGCGCTGGCTACACCTTC
>TRBD1|-|TRBV10-1|TRBJ1-1
CASSGAGGARTEAFF
TGCGCCAGCAGTGGGGCAGGGGGCGCGAGGACTGAAGCTTTCTTT
>TRBD1|-|TRBV6-1|TRBJ1-1
CASSSGTESTEAFF
TGTGCCAGCAGTTCCGGGACAGAGAGTACTGAAGCTTTCTTT
>TRBD1|few|TRBV7-2|TRBJ1-4
CASSLAGQGEKLFF
TGTGCCAGCAGCTTAGCGGGACAGGGCGAAAAACTGTTTTTT
>-|-|TRBV7-3|TRBJ2-5
CASSLNSGPQETQYF
TGTGCCAGCAGCTTAAACTCAGGTCCGCAAGAGACCCAGTACTTC
>TRBD1|-|TRBV6-1|TRBJ2-7
CASSETGGSYEQYF
TGTGCCAGCAGTGAGACAGGGGGCTCCTACGAGCAGTACTTC
>-|-|TRBV7-6|TRBJ2-5
CASSDGSQGRGQYF
TGTGCCAGCAGCGACGGATCACAGGGTCGGGGCCAGTACTTC
>-|-|TRBV6-4|TRBJ2-2
CATKTETTGELFF
TGTGCCACCAAAACGGAAACCACCGGGGAGCTGTTTTTT
>-|-|TRBV5-1|TRBJ1-1
CASKPREGTAEAFF
TGCGCCAGCAAGCCTCGGGAGGGGACGGCTGAAGCTTTCTTT
>-|-|TRBV30|TRBJ1-1
CAWSVWNTNTEAFF
TGTGCCTGGAGTGTGTGGAACACGAACACTGAAGCTTTCTTT
>-|-|TRBV5-1|TRBJ1-3
CASSLATDSGNTIYF
TGCGCCAGCAGCTTGGCGACAGACTCTGGAAACACCATATATTTT
>-|-|TRBV5-1|TRBJ1-4
CASSPGGSPNEKLFF
TGCGCCAGCAGCCCCGGGGGCAGCCCTAATGAAAAACTGTTTTTT
>TRBD1|once|TRBV9|TRBJ1-2
CASSPEGALNYGYTF
TGTGCCAGCAGCCCCGAGGGGGCCCTAAACTATGGCTACACCTTC
>-|-|TRBV18|TRBJ2-1
CASSPPGTQDNEQFF
TGTGCCAGCTCACCCCCCGGGACCCAAGACAATGAGCAGTTCTTC
>-|-|TRBV5-1|TRBJ2-7
CASAAGQSYEQYF
TGCGCCAGCGCCGCTGGACAGAGCTACGAGCAGTACTTC
>TRBD1|-|TRBV27|TRBJ1-2
CASSKQGEYGYTF
TGTGCCAGCAGTAAACAGGGGGAGTATGGCTACACCTTC
>-|-|TRBV6-5|TRBJ2-7
CASKFVDGPYEQYF
TGTGCCAGCAAATTTGTTGACGGCCCCTACGAGCAGTACTTC
>-|-|TRBV5-1|TRBJ2-7
CASSLGGGQAYEQYF
TGCGCCAGCAGCTTGGGAGGGGGACAAGCATACGAGCAGTACTTC
>-|once|TRBV30|TRBJ2-2
CAWSVRRGELFF
TGTGCCTGGAGTGTTAGGAGGGGGGAGCTGTTTTTT
>-|-|TRBV18|TRBJ2-1
CASTTASRLGNEQFF
TGTGCCAGCACTACGGCATCGCGCTTGGGGAATGAGCAGTTCTTC
>-|-|TRBV7-8|TRBJ1-3
CASSREGRQSSGNTIYF
TGTGCCAGCAGCCGAGAGGGACGGCAGAGCTCTGGAAACACCATATATTTT
>TRBD1|-|TRBV2|TRBJ1-1
CASHRGGWVEAFF
TGTGCCAGCCACAGGGGAGGTTGGGTCGAGGCTTTCTTT
>-|-|TRBV7-9|TRBJ1-1
CASSLGTTNTEAFF
TGTGCCAGCAGCTTGGGGACGACGAACACTGAAGCTTTCTTT
>TRBD1|-|TRBV18|TRBJ1-2
CASSPRDRISYTF
TGTGCCAGCTCGCCCCGGGACAGGATAAGCTACACCTTC
>-|-|TRBV11-3|TRBJ2-1
CASSLPGTRNEQFF
TGTGCCAGCAGCCTACCGGGGACCCGGAATGAGCAGTTCTTC
>TRBD2|-|TRBV18|TRBJ2-3
CASSPPERGMGTDTQYF
TGTGCCAGCTCACCACCGGAGCGGGGAATGGGCACAGATACGCAGTATTTT
>TRBD1|once|TRBV6-6|TRBJ1-4
CATQIGTDNEKLFF
TGTGCCACCCAAATAGGGACAGATAATGAAAAACTGTTTTTT